This entry is about one T cell receptor (beta chain). Its antigen is unidentified. This record belongs to a study of shared clonotypes between healthy human individuals. Study details: Donor composition was a couple of women and a few men, aged 18 to 49. Findings and caveats of the study: Deeper or shallower sequencing was expected to change how clonotypes are shared among donors.

Selected positively for CCR7 and CD45RO-negative, naive CD8 cells excluded terminally differentiated effector memory CD45RA+ cells. The donors, healthy adults who were HIV-negative, had experienced no recent acute infections or vaccinations. Trimming at V came to 0 bases and at J to 1 base, leaving 3 bases not matched to a gene. The CDR3 loop spans 16 amino acids. Germline V gene data show CDR1 as SEHNR and CDR2 as FQNEAQ (reference sequence). TCRdb keeps only in-frame clones here, not all; method: immunoSEQ multiplex PCR. The sample has approximately 2,000,000 clones, about 94% seen once. The V and J genes are TRBV7-9 and TRBJ1-1; 9 bases line up with TRBD1. This TCR was sampled from a young man in good health. Some clones in this sample may be carry-over from other donors' samples. Sequenced sample: naive CD8+ T cells from PBMCs. CDR3 bases: TGTGCCAGCAGCTTAGCTACAGGGGGCCGGAACACTGAAGCTTTCTTT. Its protein product is CASSLATGGRNTEAFF.